Listed below are T cell receptor beta chains from one sample, sequenced in a study of control samples from healthy donors and cancer patients. Sequenced by immunoSEQ multiplex PCR; TCRdb stores in-frame clones only, minus some. The data show under 200,000 clones, roughly 95% seen once. The source material was blood. The receptors come from a woman aged 25 to 39 in good health. CDR3s leave out the opening cysteine and the closing phenylalanine or tryptophan.

V gene: TRBV19
J gene: TRBJ1-6
CDR3 protein: ASTTYNSPLH

V gene: TRBV28
J gene: TRBJ2-3
CDR3 protein: ASSSKVFPTDTQY

V gene: TRBV7-8
J gene: TRBJ2-7
CDR3 protein: ASSLIGFNSYEQY

V gene: TRBV28
J gene: TRBJ1-3
CDR3 protein: ASSLLFGQGEPGNTIY

V gene: TRBV5-1
J gene: TRBJ2-7
CDR3 protein: ASSLWQGPYEQY

V gene: TRBV19
J gene: TRBJ1-1
CDR3 protein: ASSHYREVAAF

V gene: TRBV4-1
J gene: TRBJ1-1
CDR3 protein: ASSRGQGASEAF

V gene: TRBV7-9
J gene: TRBJ2-1
CDR3 protein: ASSLSGGLGEQF

V gene: TRBV13
J gene: TRBJ1-6
CDR3 protein: ASSSTGTRNSPLH

V gene: TRBV19
J gene: TRBJ1-1
CDR3 protein: ASSMRGTEAF

V gene: TRBV7-9
J gene: TRBJ2-2
CDR3 protein: ASSLVGTDTGELF

V gene: TRBV5-4
J gene: TRBJ2-1
CDR3 protein: ASSIDGTSTLFEQF

V gene: TRBV11-1
J gene: TRBJ1-1
CDR3 protein: ASRTGAMNTEAF

V gene: TRBV15
J gene: TRBJ2-7
CDR3 protein: ATSLATGNSYEQY

V gene: TRBV18
J gene: TRBJ1-1
CDR3 protein: ASSAGQGGKLAEAF

V gene: TRBV5-6
J gene: TRBJ2-7
CDR3 protein: ASSPTGQGFYEQY

V gene: TRBV5-1
J gene: TRBJ2-3
CDR3 protein: ASSPGVGLAATDTQY

V gene: TRBV6-5
J gene: TRBJ2-1
CDR3 protein: ASSSQGLFPQF

V gene: TRBV30
J gene: TRBJ2-7
CDR3 protein: AWNRGPNEQY

V gene: TRBV19
J gene: TRBJ1-6
CDR3 protein: ASSTGQGDTPLH

V gene: TRBV27
J gene: TRBJ2-7
CDR3 protein: ASSRLAVPYEQY

V gene: TRBV29-1
J gene: TRBJ1-1
CDR3 protein: SAGQGLNTEAF

V gene: TRBV11-1
J gene: TRBJ2-4
CDR3 protein: ASSPTGGAKNIQY

V gene: TRBV29-1
J gene: TRBJ2-3
CDR3 protein: SASGRGTDTQY

V gene: TRBV15
J gene: TRBJ1-6
CDR3 protein: ATSRDSRNSPLH